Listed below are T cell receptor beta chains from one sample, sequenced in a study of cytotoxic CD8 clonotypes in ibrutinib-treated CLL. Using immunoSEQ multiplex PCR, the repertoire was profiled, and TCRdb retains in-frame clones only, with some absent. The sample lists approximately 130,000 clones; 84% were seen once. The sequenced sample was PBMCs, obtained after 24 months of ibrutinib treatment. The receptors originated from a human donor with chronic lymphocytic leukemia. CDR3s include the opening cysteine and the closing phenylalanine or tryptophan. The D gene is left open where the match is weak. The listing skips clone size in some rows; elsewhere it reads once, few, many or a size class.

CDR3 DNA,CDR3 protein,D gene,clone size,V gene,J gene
TGTGCCATCAGATCGGGACAGGGGAACACTGAAGCTTTCTTT,CAIRSGQGNTEAFF,TRBD1,NA,TRBV10-3,TRBJ1-1
TGTGCCACCGCGACGACTTTCGGTCAGCCCCAGCATTTT,CATATTFGQPQHF,NA,few,TRBV27,TRBJ1-5
TGTGCCAGCAGCCCAATCCAGGGACAGGGGGGCAATGAGCAGTTCTTC,CASSPIQGQGGNEQFF,TRBD1,NA,TRBV4-2,TRBJ2-1
TGTGCCAGCAGTGACCTACGATACGGGCCACCGGGCCCCTACAATGAGCAGTTCTTC,CASSDLRYGPPGPYNEQFF,NA,NA,TRBV6-4,TRBJ2-1
TGTGCCAGCAGATTAACAGGGACCTCCTACGAGCAGTACTTC,CASRLTGTSYEQYF,NA,NA,TRBV2,TRBJ2-7
TGCGCCAGCAGCCCCCTGAGGGTTGGTAGCGGGGCCGGGAACACCGGGGAGCTGTTTTTT,CASSPLRVGSGAGNTGELFF,TRBD2,once,TRBV5-1,TRBJ2-2
TGTGCCAGCAGTTTCGGACAGGGGTTAACCTACGAGCAGTACTTC,CASSFGQGLTYEQYF,TRBD1,NA,TRBV27,TRBJ2-7
TGTGCCAGCAGTTCCCCGGGAACAACCTATGGCTACACCTTC,CASSSPGTTYGYTF,NA,NA,TRBV27,TRBJ1-2
TGTGCCAGCAGTCCAACCTATACCAATCTCAGGGGACGGGCTTCCTACGAGCAGTACTTC,CASSPTYTNLRGRASYEQYF,NA,NA,TRBV27,TRBJ2-7
TGTGCCAGCAGCTCTACCGGGACAGCGACCGCCTATGGCTACACCTTC,CASSSTGTATAYGYTF,TRBD1,NA,TRBV5-6,TRBJ1-2
TGTGCCAGCAGCGCCAGTCCCGGGACTAGCGGGGGGACGGGCGGGGTCCACGGAGATACGCAGTATTTT,CASSASPGTSGGTGGVHGDTQYF,TRBD2,few,TRBV9,TRBJ2-3
TGTGCCAGCAGCTTAGTCAGGGCCCGCATGAACACTGAAGCTTTCTTT,CASSLVRARMNTEAFF,NA,NA,TRBV7-9,TRBJ1-1
TGTGCCACAAACCCAGGGGATAATTCACCCCTCCACTTT,CATNPGDNSPLHF,NA,once,TRBV7-2,TRBJ1-6
TGCGCCAGCAGCTGGACCCCAGGGAGCGATTTCAATGAGCAGTTCTTC,CASSWTPGSDFNEQFF,NA,NA,TRBV5-1,TRBJ2-1
TGTGCCAGCAGTTTATTCGGGGGCCTGGCAACTAATGAAAAACTGTTTTTT,CASSLFGGLATNEKLFF,NA,NA,TRBV27,TRBJ1-4
TGTGCCAGCAGCTCCGTCCCTGGCGAGCAGTACTTC,CASSSVPGEQYF,NA,NA,TRBV7-9,TRBJ2-7
TGTGCCAGTAGTACAATTCAGGTGCTCTCTCACGATGAAAAACTGTTTTTT,CASSTIQVLSHDEKLFF,NA,NA,TRBV19,TRBJ1-4
TGTGCCAGCAGGCCCGGGGGGGTAGGGTCCTATAATTCACCCCTCCACTTT,CASRPGGVGSYNSPLHF,NA,NA,TRBV6-7,TRBJ1-6
TGTGCCAGCAGCTTAGTGCTCAGCGGGGGGGCCGGTGGGGCCAACGTCCTGACTTTC,CASSLVLSGGAGGANVLTF,TRBD2,NA,TRBV7-2,TRBJ2-6
TGTGCCATCAGTGAGCGCAGCATGAACACTGAAGCTTTCTTT,CAISERSMNTEAFF,NA,NA,TRBV10-3,TRBJ1-1
TGTGCCAGCAGCTTAGAAGGCACAGTAGGAACTGAAGCTTTCTTT,CASSLEGTVGTEAFF,NA,NA,TRBV11-2,TRBJ1-1
TGTGCCAGCAGCTTAGCCGGGACTAGCGTGAGGGATACGCAGTATTTT,CASSLAGTSVRDTQYF,TRBD2,NA,TRBV7-9,TRBJ2-3
TGTGCCAGCAGCCGACGTTTACGCCAGAACACTGAAGCTTTCTTT,CASSRRLRQNTEAFF,NA,NA,TRBV7-2,TRBJ1-1
TGTGCCAGCAGTGACCCACTAGCGGGGGGGCCTGGGGAGACCCAGTACTTC,CASSDPLAGGPGETQYF,TRBD2,once,TRBV25-1,TRBJ2-5
TGTGCCAGCAGCTGGGACAGGGCGGTGAACACCGGGGAGCTGTTTTTT,CASSWDRAVNTGELFF,TRBD1,NA,TRBV5-6,TRBJ2-2
TGTGCCAGCAGCTCAGGGGGCGACGAGCAGTACTTC,CASSSGGDEQYF,TRBD1,NA,TRBV7-6,TRBJ2-7
TGTGCCAGTAGTCGACCGGGACGGACCTATGGCTACACCTTC,CASSRPGRTYGYTF,NA,NA,TRBV19,TRBJ1-2
TGTGCCAGCAGCCATGAGGGGGGTGGCTACACCTTC,CASSHEGGGYTF,NA,NA,TRBV14,TRBJ1-2
TGTGCCAGCAGGACCGGGACAGGTAACTACGAGCAGTACTTC,CASRTGTGNYEQYF,TRBD1,NA,TRBV2,TRBJ2-7
TGTGCCAGCAGCTCCAGTCAGTGGCGGGGGGGCCAAGAGACCCAGTACTTC,CASSSSQWRGGQETQYF,TRBD2,NA,TRBV5-4,TRBJ2-5
TGTGCCAGCAGAGCGACTCAGCGGGGGGCTTACAATGAGCAGTTCTTC,CASRATQRGAYNEQFF,TRBD2,NA,TRBV28,TRBJ2-1
TGTGCCAGCAGTTTAAGTCCCGGGACGTCGAACCGGTACTTC,CASSLSPGTSNRYF,NA,few,TRBV27,TRBJ2-5
TGCGCCAGCAGTGAATTTTCGACTAGCAGACAGTACTTC,CASSEFSTSRQYF,TRBD2,NA,TRBV10-1,TRBJ2-5
TGTGCCAGCAGCGGCGGGTACTCTAACACTGAAGCTTTCTTT,CASSGGYSNTEAFF,NA,NA,TRBV5-5,TRBJ1-1
TGTGCCAGTACTAGGACAGGGGACAATCAGCCCCAGCATTTT,CASTRTGDNQPQHF,TRBD1,once,TRBV19,TRBJ1-5
TGTGCCAGCAGAGGACCCGAGACAACTGAAGCTTTCTTT,CASRGPETTEAFF,NA,NA,TRBV6-6,TRBJ1-1
TGTGCCAGCAGCTTATGGTCAGGGGGACCGGGAGGCACCATATATTTT,CASSLWSGGPGGTIYF,TRBD1,NA,TRBV7-2,TRBJ1-3
TGTGCCAGCAGCTTAGGAGTGGACCGGATTTATGGCTACACCTTC,CASSLGVDRIYGYTF,NA,NA,TRBV7-9,TRBJ1-2
TGTGCCTGGAGTGGACATACTAGCGGGGTTCGTTCCGAGCAGTACTTC,CAWSGHTSGVRSEQYF,TRBD2,NA,TRBV30,TRBJ2-7
TGTGCCAGCAGTGAAGCGCTTGGGGGAGGGGAGCTGTTTTTT,CASSEALGGGELFF,NA,NA,TRBV2,TRBJ2-2
TGTGCCAGTAGCCCTACCGGACGGAGTTCCTACGAGCAGTACTTC,CASSPTGRSSYEQYF,NA,NA,TRBV19,TRBJ2-7
TGTGCCAGCAGCTCGGGACTCCTCCAAGAGACCCAGTACTTC,CASSSGLLQETQYF,NA,NA,TRBV7-6,TRBJ2-5